The 14 T cell receptor beta chains in this list originate from one sample, sequenced in a study of control samples from healthy donors and cancer patients. Using immunoSEQ multiplex PCR, the repertoire was profiled, and TCRdb retains in-frame clones only, with some absent. Among roughly 100,000 clones listed, around 89% were seen once. Sequences were obtained from PBMCs. These receptors all come from a man in his 60s with lung cancer.

The chain has TRBV5-1 and TRBJ2-3; D is ambiguous. Trimming stripped 5 bases from V and 0 bases from J, with 10 bases between. Germline V CDR1 and CDR2: SGHRS, YFSETQ. The CDR3 consists of 14 residues. The CDR3 nucleotides are TGCGCCAGCAGTGTACCTACTAGCACAGATACGCAGTATTTT. Amino acid sequence: CASSVPTSTDTQYF.

V and J are TRBV5-6 and TRBJ1-1; no clear D gene. With 6 bases removed from V and 5 bases from J, the gap between germline ends came to 8 bases. The CDR3 has 11 residues. The V gene's germline CDR1 is SGHDT and CDR2 YYEEEE. Here the CDR3 reads CASIWRTEAFF. For the CDR3, the DNA is TGTGCCAGCATTTGGAGGACTGAAGCTTTCTTT.

The rearrangement joins TRBV7-9 to TRBJ2-4; D is tentatively TRBD1 or TRBD2 (6 bases each). Germline V CDR1 and CDR2: SEHNR, FQNEAQ (reference sequence). V was shortened by 5 bases and J by 5 bases, with 13 bases between the two germline ends. The CDR3 extends over 14 amino acids. The CDR3 DNA sequence: TGTGCCAGCAGCGTCGAGGGGGGACAAAACATTCAGTACTTC. Translating gives CASSVEGGQNIQYF.

V usage is TRBV7-2 and J usage is TRBJ1-1; D is unclear. V was clipped by 3 bases and J by 4 bases, with 9 bases between them. The CDR3 sequence is 13 residues long. Germline values: CDR1 SGHTA, CDR2 FQGNSA. DNA for the CDR3: TGTGCCAGCAGCTTCAGCTTGAGCACTGAAGCTTTCTTT. Translating gives CASSFSLSTEAFF.

The J gene is TRBJ2-2, the V gene TRBV6-5, with 10 bases aligning to TRBD1. The junction had 4 bases not matched to a gene; V was cut back by 5 bases and J by 4 bases. The germline gives CDR1 MNHEY, CDR2 SVGAGI. There are 15 residues in the CDR3. The CDR3 is CASSTRTGGTGELFF. The DNA for the CDR3 is TGTGCCAGCAGTACACGGACAGGGGGCACCGGGGAGCTGTTTTTT.

This chain uses TRBV5-6 with TRBJ1-2; 9 bases map to TRBD1. This CDR3 contains 15 residues. Losses at the gene ends were 1 base for V and 7 bases for J; bases not matched to a gene: 8. Germline CDR1 is SGHDT and CDR2 is YYEEEE. The DNA for the CDR3 is TGTGCCAGCAGCTTGAACAGGGGGCAGTCAGGTGGCTACACCTTC. This codes for CASSLNRGQSGGYTF.

The V call is TRBV19, the J call TRBJ2-2, with 8 positions matching TRBD1. This CDR3 is 17 amino acids long. J gave up 6 bases and V 3 bases, and 12 bases lay outside the gene matches. Germline V gene sequence: CDR1 LNHDA, CDR2 SQIVND (reference sequence). CDR3 in DNA: TGTGCCAGTAGTATCGTTCAAGGACAGGGTTACGCCGGGGAGCTGTTTTTT. Translating it yields CASSIVQGQGYAGELFF.

The gene calls are TRBV3-1 (or the pseudogene TRBV3-2) and TRBJ1-4; 10 bases fit TRBD1. The length of the CDR3 is 16 residues. Germline V gene lookup returns CDR1 LGHDT and CDR2 YNNKEL (reference sequence). J lost 8 bases, V lost 2 bases, and 8 bases had no gene match. The CDR3 nucleotides read TGTGCCAGCAGCCAAATGATGGGGACAGGGGACGAAAAACTGTTTTTT. Its protein product is CASSQMMGTGDEKLFF.

The gene calls are TRBV6-2 or TRBV6-3 and TRBJ1-1; D might be TRBD1 (5 bases). Germline V lookup: CDR1 MNHEY, CDR2 SVGEGT. This CDR3 spans 17 amino acids. Trimming left V 2 bases short and J 0 bases short, with 16 bases between. The CDR3 sequence: CASSYRRRDPMNTEAFF. Here the CDR3 DNA reads TGTGCCAGCAGTTACCGGAGGCGGGACCCCATGAACACTGAAGCTTTCTTT.

The chain combines TRBV7-9 with TRBJ1-1; possible D gene TRBD1, 5 bases. This CDR3 is built from 13 residues. V shed 3 bases and J shed 8 bases, with 13 bases lying between them. The germline V gene encodes CDR1 SEHNR and CDR2 FQNEAQ (reference sequence). CDR3 in amino acids: CASSFTGDGEAFF. CDR3 coding DNA: TGTGCCAGCAGCTTCACGGGGGACGGGGAAGCTTTCTTT.

This chain connects TRBV3-1 (or the pseudogene TRBV3-2) to TRBJ1-2, with a possible D match to TRBD1 (5 bases). V gave up 0 bases and J gave up 8 bases, with 16 bases separating them. Germline CDR1 reads LGHDT; CDR2 reads YNNKEL (reference sequence). The CDR3 consists of 15 residues. The CDR3 loop reads CASSQDWAGLGGYTF. CDR3 nucleotides: TGTGCCAGCAGCCAAGATTGGGCAGGGCTTGGGGGCTACACCTTC.

The chain combines TRBV9 with TRBJ1-1; the D gene is possibly TRBD1 (5 bases). Germline V gives CDR1 SGDLS, CDR2 YYNGEE. This CDR3 comprises 14 residues. Trimming left V 4 bases short and J 1 base short, with 11 bases between. The CDR3 DNA sequence: TGTGCCAGCAGCCCAGGGTCGTGGAACACTGAAGCTTTCTTT. As protein: CASSPGSWNTEAFF.

This clone was detected only once. The chain joins TRBV19 to TRBJ2-1; unclear D gene. Germline V gives CDR1 LNHDA, CDR2 SQIVND (reference sequence). The CDR3 contains 14 residues. With 2 bases removed from V and 3 bases from J, the gap between germline ends came to 8 bases. For the CDR3, the DNA is TGTGCCAGTAGTATACAAAAGGGCTACAATGAGCAGTTCTTC. This gives the protein CASSIQKGYNEQFF.

The chain links TRBV15 to TRBJ2-7, with D perhaps given as TRBD1 or TRBD2 (5 bases each). V was pared by 4 bases and J by 5 bases, with 21 bases between. The CDR3 loop spans 16 amino acids. Germline CDR1 and CDR2: LNHNV and YYDKDF (reference sequence). The CDR3, as DNA: TGTGCCACCAGCACTAGGTCGGGACCTGGAGCTGACGAGCAGTACTTC. Protein sequence: CATSTRSGPGADEQYF.